These 16 T cell receptor beta chains share one sample of origin, sequenced in a study of circulating tumor DNA in untreated peripheral T-cell lymphoma (dated by TCRdb to the early 2020s). Library creation used the immunoSEQ multiplex PCR assay. In TCRdb, the immuneACCESS table is reduced to in-frame sequences with V and J assigned. These tables do not hold every clone; where another copy was compared, an unresolved V gene accounts for under half, and the others remain unexplained. For this sample there are thousands of clones; roughly 82% appear just once. Of the sample, around 2% is held by the ten largest clones. Specimen: tumor tissue. All receptors come from a human donor with peripheral T-cell lymphoma.

This chain connects TRBV19 to TRBJ2-7; either TRBD1 or TRBD2 may supply D (5 bases each). V lost 5 bases and J 6 bases, leaving 14 bases between the germline ends. The CDR3 length is 13 residues. The V gene's germline CDR1 is LNHDA and CDR2 SQIVND (reference sequence). The CDR3 DNA is TGTGCCAGTAGTCGGGGCCCTGCGACCGAGCAGTACTTC. Amino acid sequence: CASSRGPATEQYF.

This chain links TRBV29-1 with TRBJ1-2; 9 nucleotides align to TRBD1. From germline, CDR1 is SQVTM and CDR2 ANQGSEA. The CDR3 runs to 13 residues. Trimming cost V 7 bases and J 3 bases; bases outside gene matches: 6. CDR3 residues: CSAGTGRDYGYTF. The CDR3 DNA follows: TGCAGCGCCGGGACAGGGAGGGACTATGGCTACACCTTC.

The J gene is TRBJ2-7, the V gene TRBV6-8, with no clear D. The V end lost 10 bases, the J end lost 1 base, and 14 bases lay between the germline ends. The CDR3 totals 13 residues. CDR1 and CDR2 (germline): MNHGY, SAAAGT. CDR3 amino acids: CATEPSNSYEQYF. For the CDR3, the DNA is TGTGCCACCGAACCGTCCAATTCCTACGAGCAGTACTTC.

This chain connects TRBV30 to TRBJ2-1, with 10 bases matching TRBD1. This CDR3 region has 15 residues. J was trimmed by 2 bases and V by 5 bases; bases with no gene match: 6. CDR1 and CDR2 from the germline V gene are GTSNPN and SVGIG (reference sequence). The CDR3 DNA is TGTGCCTGGGAGTTGGACAGGGGGACCTACAATGAGCAGTTCTTC. This codes for CAWELDRGTYNEQFF.

The chain carries TRBV19 and TRBJ1-5, with D perhaps matching TRBD1 (5 bases). In germline, CDR1 is LNHDA, CDR2 SQIVND (reference sequence). This CDR3 contains 15 residues. V lost 2 bases, J lost 0 bases, and 8 bases lay in between. The CDR3 protein is CASSITGYSNQPQHF. As DNA, the CDR3 is TGTGCCAGTAGTATAACAGGTTATAGCAATCAGCCCCAGCATTTT. The whole variable domain, filled in from reference TRBV19 and TRBJ1-5, reads DGGITQSPKYLFRKEGQNVTLSCEQNLNHDAMYWYRQDPGQGLRLIYYSQIVNDFQKGDIAEGYSVSREKKESFPLTVTSAQKNPTAFYLCASSITGYSNQPQHFGDGTRLSIL.

The rearrangement links TRBV6-8 to TRBJ1-2; the D gene is possibly TRBD1 (5 bases). The CDR3 length is 13 residues. Trimming removed 5 bases at V and 5 bases at J, with 12 bases between. CDR1 and CDR2 (germline): MNHGY, SAAAGT. CDR3 amino acids: CASSPKGDYGYTF. The CDR3 coding sequence is TGTGCCAGCAGTCCAAAAGGGGATTATGGCTACACCTTC.

J is TRBJ2-1 and V is TRBV19; perhaps TRBD2 as D (7 bases). This CDR3 is 15 amino acids long. Germline V CDR1 and CDR2: LNHDA, SQIVND (reference sequence). V dropped 6 bases and J dropped 8 bases, with 20 bases sitting between them. The chain's CDR3 is CASSPRGGGHDEQFF. The DNA of the CDR3 is TGTGCCAGTAGCCCGAGGGGGGGCGGTCATGATGAGCAGTTCTTC.

The rearrangement links TRBV23-1 to TRBJ1-1, with D unresolved. TRBV23-1 is reported as an ORF; its role is uncertain. This CDR3 region has 14 residues. Trimming took off 6 bases at V and 7 bases at J, with 18 bases between the two ends. CDR3 protein: CASSQDSGIIEAFF. The CDR3 coding sequence is TGCGCCAGCAGCCAGGACTCTGGGATCATTGAAGCTTTCTTT.

The chain joins TRBV11-3 to TRBJ1-4; D not resolved. Trimming pared 1 base from V and 0 bases from J, leaving 9 bases between. CDR1 and CDR2 from the germline V gene are SGHNT and YENEEA. The CDR3 loop spans 16 amino acids. The CDR3 protein is CASSLGPSATNEKLFF. The CDR3 DNA is TGTGCCAGCAGCTTAGGACCCAGTGCAACTAATGAAAAACTGTTTTTT.

This clone appeared once. One end of the junction fails to match germline, which may point to a read error. This chain links TRBV6-8 with TRBJ1-1; no reliable D call. CDR1 and CDR2 from the germline V gene are MNHGY and SAAAGT. This CDR3 spans 12 amino acids. The CDR3 DNA follows: TGTGCCATCAGTGGTAGGGCCACTGAAGCTTTCTTT. Translation gives CAISGRATEAFF.

The chain carries TRBV30 and TRBJ1-2; no clear D gene. The CDR3 is 11 residues long. Trimming cost V 0 bases and J 4 bases, with 3 bases left between them. CDR1 and CDR2 (germline): GTSNPN, SVGIG (reference sequence). The CDR3 loop is CAWSVVYGYTF. The CDR3 DNA reads TGTGCCTGGAGTGTCGTCTATGGCTACACCTTC.

V usage is TRBV6-8 and J usage is TRBJ1-6; D may be TRBD1 (5 bases). This CDR3 is built from 12 residues. Per the germline V gene, CDR1 is MNHGY and CDR2 is SAAAGT. V lost 7 bases, J lost 6 bases, and 7 bases lay in between. Here the CDR3 reads CASIGANSPLHF. The CDR3 DNA sequence: TGTGCCAGCATCGGGGCTAATTCACCCCTCCACTTT.

The J gene is TRBJ2-7, the V gene TRBV11-3; D gene unclear. CDR3 length: 14 amino acids. The ends were cut back, 0 bases at V and 3 bases at J, with 9 bases in the middle. Germline V gives CDR1 SGHNT, CDR2 YENEEA. The CDR3 DNA follows: TGTGCCAGCAGCTTAGAGGACGGGTACTACGAGCAGTACTTC. Protein sequence: CASSLEDGYYEQYF. Variable domain in full (rest from reference TRBV11-3 and TRBJ2-7): EAGVVQSPRYKIIEKKQPVAFWCNPISGHNTLYWYLQNLGQGPELLIRYENEEAVDDSQLPKDRFSAERLKGVDSTLKIQPAELGDSAVYLCASSLEDGYYEQYFGPGTRLTVT.

This clone occurred once. J is TRBJ1-1 and V is TRBV19; 8 positions agree with TRBD1. The germline gives CDR1 LNHDA, CDR2 SQIVND (reference sequence). The trim removed 10 bases at V and 3 bases at J, leaving 7 bases unmatched. The CDR3 is 13 residues long. The CDR3 bases are TGTGCCACCGGACAGGGTCGGGACACTGAAGCTTTCTTT. Amino acid sequence: CATGQGRDTEAFF. The complete variable domain, with remaining parts taken from reference TRBV19 and TRBJ1-1, reads DGGITQSPKYLFRKEGQNVTLSCEQNLNHDAMYWYRQDPGQGLRLIYYSQIVNDFQKGDIAEGYSVSREKKESFPLTVTSAQKNPTAFYLCATGQGRDTEAFFGQGTRLTVV.

The chain uses TRBV30 and TRBJ1-2; D is unclear. CDR1 and CDR2 (germline): GTSNPN, SVGIG (reference sequence). V was shortened by 2 bases and J by 5 bases, with 9 bases between the two germline ends. The CDR3 is 12 residues long. The CDR3 spells CAWSKTEYGYTF. The DNA for the CDR3 is TGTGCCTGGAGTAAAACCGAATATGGCTACACCTTC.

The chain links TRBV6-8 to TRBJ2-1; 8 nucleotides match TRBD2. Germline lookup yields CDR1 MNHGY and CDR2 SAAAGT. V lost 6 bases, J lost 3 bases, and 7 bases stayed unmatched. CDR3 length equals 15 residues. This CDR3 reads CASSSLAGDYNEQFF. The DNA of the CDR3 is TGTGCCAGCAGCAGTCTAGCGGGTGACTACAATGAGCAGTTCTTC.